The T cell receptor beta chain under discussion was sequenced for a study of blood T cells in healthy people across ages. For the second PCR, which ran for about 7 to 12 cycles, a sample-barcoded 5' primer and a J-beta primer mix were used. TCRdb passed the 5' RACE reads through MiXCR, listing each CDR3 protein once. The sample consists of about 650,000 distinct CDR3 sequences, about 34% of them appearing once. To note about this clonotype: This may be a read error, as it is one base from a much larger clone.

The CDR3 sequence is 17 residues long. Germline lookup yields CDR1 SGHVS and CDR2 FNYEAQ. Deletions cut 3 bases from V and 3 bases from J, with 17 bases between. The chain links TRBV7-6 to TRBJ2-2; D is possibly TRBD1 (6 bases). This TCR was recovered from a woman aged 80 or over in good health. The sample comprised blood. CDR3 in amino acids: CASSFLGQGADTGELFF. DNA for the CDR3: TGTGCCAGCAGCTTTCTGGGACAAGGGGCGGACACCGGGGAGCTGTTTTTT.